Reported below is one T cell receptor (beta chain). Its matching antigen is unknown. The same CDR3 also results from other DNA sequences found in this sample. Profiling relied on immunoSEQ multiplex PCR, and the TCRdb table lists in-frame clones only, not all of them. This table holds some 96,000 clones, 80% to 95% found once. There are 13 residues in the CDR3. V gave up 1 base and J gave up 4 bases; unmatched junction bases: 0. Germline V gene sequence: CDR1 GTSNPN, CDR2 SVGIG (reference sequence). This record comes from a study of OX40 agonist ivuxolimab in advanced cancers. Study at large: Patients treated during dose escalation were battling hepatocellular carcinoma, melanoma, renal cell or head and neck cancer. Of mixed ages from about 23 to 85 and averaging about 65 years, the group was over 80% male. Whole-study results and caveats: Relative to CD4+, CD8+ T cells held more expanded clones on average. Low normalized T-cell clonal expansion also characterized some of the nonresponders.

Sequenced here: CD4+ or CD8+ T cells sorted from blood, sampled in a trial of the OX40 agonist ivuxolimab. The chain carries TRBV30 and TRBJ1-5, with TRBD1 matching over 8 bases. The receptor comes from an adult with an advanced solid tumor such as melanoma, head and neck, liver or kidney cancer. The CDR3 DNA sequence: TGTGCCTGGAGTGGACAGGGGAATCAGCCCCAGCATTTT. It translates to CAWSGQGNQPQHF. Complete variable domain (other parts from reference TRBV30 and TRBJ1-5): SQTIHQWPATLVQPVGSPLSLECTVEGTSNPNLYWYRQAAGRGLQLLFYSVGIGQISSEVPQNLSASRPQDRQFILSSKKLLLSDSGFYLCAWSGQGNQPQHFGDGTRLSIL.